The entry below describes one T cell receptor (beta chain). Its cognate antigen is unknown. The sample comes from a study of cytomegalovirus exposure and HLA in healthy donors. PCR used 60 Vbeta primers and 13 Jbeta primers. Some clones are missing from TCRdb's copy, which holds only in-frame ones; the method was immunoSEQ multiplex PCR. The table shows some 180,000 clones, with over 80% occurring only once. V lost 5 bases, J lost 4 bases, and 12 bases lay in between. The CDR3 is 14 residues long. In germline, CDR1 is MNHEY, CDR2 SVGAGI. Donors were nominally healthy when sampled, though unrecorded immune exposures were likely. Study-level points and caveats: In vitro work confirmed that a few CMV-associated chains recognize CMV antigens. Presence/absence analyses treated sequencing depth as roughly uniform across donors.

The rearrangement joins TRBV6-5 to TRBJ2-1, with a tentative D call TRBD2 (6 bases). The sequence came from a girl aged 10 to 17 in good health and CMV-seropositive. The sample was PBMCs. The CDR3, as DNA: TGTGCCAGCAGTGCTTCCGGAGGGTACAATGAGCAGTTCTTC. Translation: CASSASGGYNEQFF.